This TCR beta chain was recorded in a study of control samples from healthy donors and cancer patients. Sequenced by immunoSEQ multiplex PCR; TCRdb stores in-frame clones only, minus some. Of approximately 70,000 clones in the sample, 70% to 90% were seen once. V shed 5 bases and J 6 bases; nucleotides not matched to a gene: 8. This CDR3 contains 14 residues. CDR1 and CDR2 (germline): MDHEN, SYDVKM. Specimen: PBMCs. This chain links TRBV28 with TRBJ2-3, with 7 bases lining up with TRBD2. The TCR sequence derives from a woman aged 45 to 65 with head and neck cancer. The CDR3: CASSPGGTRDTQYF. In nucleotides, the CDR3 is TGTGCCAGCAGTCCCGGGGGGACCAGGGATACGCAGTATTTT.